This TCR beta chain was captured in a study of technical replicates of blood from a few donors. The assay was immunoSEQ multiplex PCR, and TCRdb's table has in-frame clones only and misses some. In the table there are tens of thousands of clones, about 90% of which are singletons. Per germline, CDR1 SGHTA and CDR2 FQGNSA. CDR3 length: 16 residues. The J segment lost 3 bases and the V segment lost 4 bases, leaving 5 bases of the junction unmatched. Sequencing input: PBMCs. The rearrangement joins TRBV7-2 to TRBJ2-7, with 14 bases fitting TRBD2. The origin of this receptor is a human donor in good health. Some clones in this sample may be carry-over from other donors' samples. CDR3 region: CASSYAGTSGGYEQYF. The CDR3 region has the DNA TGTGCCAGCAGCTATGCCGGGACTAGCGGGGGCTACGAGCAGTACTTC. Looking up the rest from reference TRBV7-2 and TRBJ2-7 gives the full variable domain: GAGVSQSPSNKVTEKGKDVELRCDPISGHTALYWYRQSLGQGLEFLIYFQGNSAPDKSGLPSDRFSAERTGGSVSTLTIQRTQQEDSAVYLCASSYAGTSGGYEQYFGPGTRLTVT.